Sequencing of this T cell receptor beta chain was carried out in a study of cytomegalovirus exposure and HLA in healthy donors. The J segment lost 6 bases and the V segment lost 7 bases, leaving 8 bases of the junction unmatched. The CDR3 covers 13 residues. Germline CDR1 reads MNHNS; CDR2 reads SASEGT. The study ran its PCR with 60 Vbeta and 13 Jbeta primers. The repertoire was sequenced with immunoSEQ multiplex PCR; TCRdb's copy has only in-frame clones and lacks some. The sample contains roughly 110,000 clones, roughly four fifths of which appear only once. The V and J genes are TRBV6-1 and TRBJ1-2; TRBD1 aligns across 7 bases. The receptor's source is a woman aged 45-59 years in good health and CMV-seropositive. The sequenced sample consisted of PBMCs. CDR3 coding DNA: TGTGCCAGCAATAACAGGGGTCTCGATGGCTACACCTTC. This codes for CASNNRGLDGYTF.